The 30 T cell receptor beta chains given below trace back to one sample, sequenced in a study of Ad26.COV2.S vaccination and SARS-CoV-2 variants. Libraries were prepared by immunoSEQ multiplex PCR; TCRdb keeps only in-frame clonotypes and omits some of them. The sample consists of about 680,000 clones, more than 80% of them appearing once. Described treatment: some 20 received Ad26.COV2.S at low or high dose, single or two shots; 5 received placebo; per-sample allocation not given. Day 63 following the first vaccine or placebo injection was when the samples were taken. The specimen was peripheral blood, collected in a trial of Ad26.COV2.S vaccine versus placebo. These TCRs come from a person aged 18-65 years who received the Ad26.COV2.S COVID-19 vaccine or a placebo.

This clone was seen more than once but under ten times. In DNA form, the CDR3 reads TGTGCCAGCAGCTTAGGTATCGGGAGGGCCAACGGGGAGCTGTTTTTT. Protein product: CASSLGIGRANGELFF. The genes are TRBV11-3 and TRBJ2-2; 8 bases fit TRBD2. The CDR3 has 16 amino acids. Germline CDR1 SGHNT, CDR2 YENEEA. Trimming cost V 1 base and J 7 bases; bases outside gene matches: 8.

The V gene is TRBV18, the J gene TRBJ2-3; maybe TRBD2 (5 bases). This CDR3 has 15 amino acids. The V gene lost 6 bases and the J gene lost 2 bases, with 15 bases spanning the gap. The germline V gene encodes CDR1 KGHSH and CDR2 LQKENI. The CDR3 sequence is CASSHSDGLTDTQYF. CDR3 bases: TGTGCCAGCTCTCACTCCGATGGACTCACAGATACGCAGTATTTT.

The chain combines TRBV7-8 with TRBJ2-5; no clear D. The CDR3 is made up of 11 amino acids. V shed 5 bases and J shed 5 bases, with 6 bases lying between them. CDR1 SGHVS and CDR2 FQNEAQ come from the germline V gene. CDR3 in amino acids: CASSPFETQYF. The CDR3 region has the DNA TGTGCCAGCAGCCCCTTCGAGACCCAGTACTTC. Filled out from reference TRBV7-8 and TRBJ2-5, the complete variable domain reads GAGVSQSPRYKVAKRGQDVALRCDPISGHVSLFWYQQALGQGPEFLTYFQNEAQLDKSGLPSDRFFAERPEGSVSTLKIQRTQQEDSAVYLCASSPFETQYFGPGTRLLVL.

The chain recombines TRBV7-2 with TRBJ2-1; 11 bases match TRBD2. The CDR3 loop spans 15 amino acids. The germline gives CDR1 SGHTA, CDR2 FQGNSA. The V and J ends lost 3 bases and 10 bases, in that order; junction bases with no gene match: 8. CDR3 region: CASSFHTSGRWEQFF. For the CDR3, the DNA is TGTGCCAGCAGCTTCCACACTAGCGGGAGATGGGAGCAGTTCTTC. Looking up the rest from reference TRBV7-2 and TRBJ2-1 gives the full variable domain: GAGVSQSPSNKVTEKGKDVELRCDPISGHTALYWYRQSLGQGLEFLIYFQGNSAPDKSGLPSDRFSAERTGGSVSTLTIQRTQQEDSAVYLCASSFHTSGRWEQFFGPGTRLTVL.

The chain's CDR3 is CASRAQPNTEAFF. For the CDR3, the DNA is TGTGCCAGCAGGGCACAGCCGAACACTGAAGCTTTCTTT. The chain joins TRBV6-5 to TRBJ1-1; no firm D call. V shed 6 bases and J shed 1 base, with 9 bases lying between them. CDR1 MNHEY and CDR2 SVGAGI come from the germline V gene. The CDR3 runs to 13 residues.

The V and J genes are TRBV30 and TRBJ2-7; 8 bases line up with TRBD1. V dropped 3 bases and J dropped 2; count of bases not matched to a gene: 9. Germline CDR1 is GTSNPN and CDR2 is SVGIG (reference sequence). The CDR3 contains 15 residues. Here the CDR3 reads CAWRGQGAWTYEQYF. DNA for the CDR3: TGTGCCTGGAGGGGTCAGGGGGCCTGGACCTACGAGCAGTACTTC.

This clone was counted between two and nine times. The chain joins TRBV13 to TRBJ1-5; 8 bases map to TRBD1. Germline values: CDR1 PRHDT, CDR2 FYEKMQ (reference sequence). V shed 2 bases, J shed 7 bases, and the junction held 4 bases outside the gene matches. The CDR3 spans 14 residues. Here the CDR3 reads CASSLQGARQPQHF. In DNA form, the CDR3 reads TGTGCCAGCAGCTTACAGGGGGCGAGGCAGCCCCAGCATTTT.

This chain connects TRBV16 to TRBJ1-4; TRBD1 agrees at 9 bases. This CDR3 has 16 residues. Per germline, CDR1 KGHSY and CDR2 FQNENV. The V and J ends lost 4 bases and 2 bases, in that order; junction bases with no gene match: 5. CDR3 bases: TGTGCCAGCAGCCCGGACAGGGGTTGGACTAATGAAAAACTGTTTTTT. As protein: CASSPDRGWTNEKLFF.

This clone was recorded once. The V gene is TRBV18, the J gene TRBJ2-1; TRBD2 is a possible D gene (5 bases). Deletions cut 3 bases from V and 2 bases from J, with 11 bases between. Germline V gives CDR1 KGHSH, CDR2 LQKENI. The CDR3 sequence is 15 residues long. The CDR3 region is CASSPQRQTYNEQFF. The CDR3 region has the DNA TGTGCCAGCTCACCCCAGCGGCAGACCTACAATGAGCAGTTCTTC.

The chain recombines TRBV3-1 (or the pseudogene TRBV3-2) with TRBJ2-7; 12 nucleotides agree with TRBD2. J gave up 4 bases and V 4 bases, and 5 bases lay outside the gene matches. This CDR3 has 15 amino acids. The germline V gene encodes CDR1 LGHDT and CDR2 YNNKEL (reference sequence). CDR3 loop: CASSRPGTSGYEQYF. As DNA, the CDR3 is TGTGCCAGCAGCCGTCCAGGGACTAGCGGGTACGAGCAGTACTTC.

The V gene is TRBV3-1 (or the pseudogene TRBV3-2), the J gene TRBJ1-4, with D perhaps TRBD1 (5 bases). From germline, CDR1 is LGHDT and CDR2 YNNKEL (reference sequence). Trimming took off 5 bases at V and 4 bases at J, with 17 bases between the two ends. The CDR3 loop spans 16 amino acids. The CDR3 here is CASSKREAGVNEKLFF. The CDR3 DNA follows: TGTGCCAGCAGCAAGAGGGAGGCGGGGGTTAATGAAAAACTGTTTTTT.

The chain uses TRBV10-3 and TRBJ1-3; tentatively, D is TRBD1 (6 bases). The CDR3 is made up of 14 amino acids. Deletions cut 5 bases from V and 2 bases from J, with 10 bases between. Germline CDR1 ENHRY, CDR2 SYGVKD. The CDR3 nucleotides read TGTGCCATCAGTATTGGGACAACTGGAAACACCATATATTTT. Translating it yields CAISIGTTGNTIYF.

This chain connects TRBV5-6 to TRBJ2-2; D ambiguous. The CDR3 is 16 amino acids. Trimming stripped 3 bases from V and 1 base from J, with 13 bases between. Germline values: CDR1 SGHDT, CDR2 YYEEEE. CDR3 DNA: TGTGCCAGCAGCTCCAACAGCCTGGGGAACACCGGGGAGCTGTTTTTT. This sequence encodes CASSSNSLGNTGELFF.

The CDR3 nucleotides read TGTGCCTGGAATCCCCCCGGGACCGAAAGCTACACCTTC. This codes for CAWNPPGTESYTF. This sequence joins TRBV30 and TRBJ1-2; D possibly corresponds to TRBD1 (5 bases). V lost 4 bases to trimming and J lost 9 bases, with 18 bases between them. CDR3 length: 13 amino acids. Germline assignment: CDR1 GTSNPN and CDR2 SVGIG (reference sequence).

This clone occurred once. The V call is TRBV5-6, the J call TRBJ1-5, with a tentative D call TRBD1 (6 bases). The CDR3 is made up of 13 amino acids. CDR1 and CDR2 (germline): SGHDT, YYEEEE. Trimming removed 6 bases at V and 7 bases at J, with 14 bases between. The CDR3 loop is CASTEQGRQPQHF. The DNA of the CDR3 is TGTGCCAGCACCGAACAGGGAAGACAGCCCCAGCATTTT.

The CDR3 is CASSLGGYRTDTQYF. CDR3 in DNA: TGTGCCAGCAGCCTTGGGGGGTATCGGACAGATACGCAGTATTTT. V usage is TRBV5-5 and J usage is TRBJ2-3; tentative D call: TRBD2 (6 bases). Trimming took 4 bases from V and 3 from J, leaving 15 bases between them. CDR1 SGHKS and CDR2 YYEKEE come from the germline V gene (reference sequence). The CDR3 is 15 amino acids.

The V and J genes are TRBV21-1 and TRBJ1-4. TRBV21-1 is noted as a pseudogene. This CDR3 is built from 15 residues. The CDR3 reads CASSKFGLEGEKLFF. In DNA, the CDR3 is TGTGCCAGCAGCAAATTCGGCCTCGAGGGCGAAAAACTGTTTTTT.

The V and J genes are TRBV6-6 and TRBJ1-5, with TRBD1 matching 7 bases. V gave up 6 bases and J gave up 8 bases; unmatched junction bases: 10. Germline loops: CDR1 MNHNY, CDR2 SVGAGI (reference sequence). The CDR3 sequence is 14 residues long. The CDR3 DNA follows: TGTGCCAGCAGCTCCTCGACAGGGAGGGAGCCCCAGCATTTT. This gives the protein CASSSSTGREPQHF.

The gene calls are TRBV5-1 and TRBJ2-1; 8 nucleotides match TRBD1. This CDR3 has 15 amino acids. Losses at the gene ends were 4 bases for V and 2 bases for J; bases not matched to a gene: 5. The V gene's germline CDR1 is SGHRS and CDR2 YFSETQ. The CDR3 region is CASSNTGGPYNEQFF. In DNA form, the CDR3 reads TGCGCCAGCAGCAACACAGGGGGGCCCTACAATGAGCAGTTCTTC.

The chain combines TRBV18 with TRBJ2-7; D possibly corresponds to TRBD1 (6 bases). CDR3 length: 14 residues. Trimming shortened V by 3 bases and J by 4 bases, and 13 bases separated the two germline ends. From germline, CDR1 is KGHSH and CDR2 LQKENI. CDR3: CASSPTTGGYEQYF. The CDR3 coding sequence is TGTGCCAGCTCACCTACGACAGGCGGTTACGAGCAGTACTTC.

V is TRBV29-1 and J is TRBJ2-2; no clear D. The V gene lost 7 bases and the J gene lost 2 bases, with 11 bases spanning the gap. CDR3 size: 13 residues. Germline values: CDR1 SQVTM, CDR2 ANQGSEA. CDR3 amino acids: CSAVGYNTGELFF. DNA of the CDR3: TGCAGCGCCGTGGGGTATAACACCGGGGAGCTGTTTTTT.

The chain uses TRBV13 and TRBJ2-3, with TRBD1 identical over 8 bases. The CDR3 is 13 residues long. V trimming: 1 base; J trimming: 8 bases; junction bases outside the gene matches: 2. Germline CDR1 is PRHDT and CDR2 is FYEKMQ (reference sequence). Here the CDR3 reads CASSLAQGGTQYF. The CDR3 DNA reads as TGTGCCAGCAGCTTAGCACAGGGGGGTACGCAGTATTTT.

The V gene is TRBV5-4, the J gene TRBJ1-4; no clear D. The V and J ends lost 0 bases and 7 bases respectively, with 13 bases between them. CDR1 and CDR2 from the germline V gene are SGHNT and YYREEE (reference sequence). The CDR3 has 15 residues. CDR3 amino acids: CASSLDGRYGEKLFF. CDR3 DNA: TGTGCCAGCAGCTTGGACGGCCGTTACGGTGAAAAACTGTTTTTT. The full variable domain, rest sourced from reference TRBV5-4 and TRBJ1-4, is ETGVTQSPTHLIKTRGQQVTLRCSSQSGHNTVSWYQQALGQGPQFIFQYYREEENGRGNFPPRFSGLQFPNYSSELNVNALELDDSALYLCASSLDGRYGEKLFFGSGTQLSVL.

V and J are TRBV7-3 and TRBJ2-5; 8 nucleotides line up with TRBD2. V was pared by 3 bases and J by 5 bases, with 5 bases of the junction left unmatched. Germline CDR1 is SGHTA and CDR2 is FQGTGA. The CDR3 has 14 amino acids. The CDR3 here is CASSFSGGSETQYF. The DNA for the CDR3 is TGTGCCAGCAGCTTCAGCGGGGGAAGTGAGACCCAGTACTTC.

The chain recombines TRBV6-5 with TRBJ2-1, with 7 bases lining up with TRBD2. CDR3 length: 16 residues. V shed 0 bases and J 4 bases; nucleotides not matched to a gene: 6. Looked up from germline, CDR1 is MNHEY and CDR2 is SVGAGI. The CDR3 region is CASSYSGASGYNEQFF. CDR3 DNA: TGTGCCAGCAGTTACTCAGGGGCTAGCGGTTACAATGAGCAGTTCTTC.

For this clone: A much larger clonotype is one base distant, so this may be a read error. Within the sample, other DNA sequences also encode this same CDR3. The rearrangement joins TRBV6-5 to TRBJ2-2, with D hard to call. Germline CDR1 is MNHEY and CDR2 is SVGAGI. V was pared by 0 bases and J by 2 bases, with 1 base between. The CDR3 runs to 13 residues. CDR3: CASSYSNTGELFF. The CDR3 DNA reads as TGTGCCAGCAGTTACTCAAACACCGGGGAGCTGTTTTTT.

The chain employs TRBV2 and TRBJ1-1, with D possibly being TRBD1 (5 bases). The CDR3 spans 12 residues. In germline, CDR1 is SNHLY, CDR2 FYNNEI. The ends were cut back, 5 bases at V and 7 bases at J, with 11 bases in the middle. CDR3 loop: CASSYQGREAFF. The CDR3 region has the DNA TGTGCCAGCAGTTATCAGGGCCGTGAAGCTTTCTTT.

The V call is TRBV27, the J call TRBJ1-5, with D perhaps matching TRBD1 (5 bases). CDR1 and CDR2 (germline): MNHEY, SMNVEV (reference sequence). Trimming removed 0 bases at V and 3 bases at J, with 6 bases between. This CDR3 spans 14 amino acids. The CDR3 bases are TGTGCCAGCAGTTTATCAGGGGTCAATCAGCCCCAGCATTTT. It codes for CASSLSGVNQPQHF.

Only one count was recorded for this clone. J is TRBJ2-2 and V is TRBV12-3 or TRBV12-4; D not resolved. V shed 3 bases and J shed 5 bases, with 7 bases lying between them. This CDR3 comprises 13 residues. CDR3 nucleotides: TGTGCCAGCAGTTTTCACGGGACCGGGGAGCTGTTTTTT. This sequence encodes CASSFHGTGELFF.

The chain has TRBV11-1 and TRBJ2-7; D not certain. The germline V gene encodes CDR1 SGHAT and CDR2 FQDESV (reference sequence). This CDR3 is built from 14 residues. With 5 bases removed from V and 3 bases from J, the gap between germline ends came to 14 bases. The CDR3 nucleotides read TGTGCCAGCAGCGAACATCCCAAAGACTACGAGCAGTACTTC. Amino acids: CASSEHPKDYEQYF.